What follows are 18 T cell receptor beta chains derived from one specimen sequenced in a study of early T cells in non-severe SARS-CoV-2 infection (dated by TCRdb to about 2021). The library came from 5' RACE. The data were produced on a NextSeq 500. In TCRdb, the public reads were trimmed at Q25 with fastp and aligned with MiXCR, with productive beta chains retained. Records with the same CDR3 protein are collapsed into one entry carrying the most frequent genes and DNA. This sample gives 25,000 to 35,000 distinct CDR3 sequences in total; under 7.5% of them show up just once. Of the sample, 2.5% to 3% is held by the ten largest clones. The specimen sequenced was whole blood. These receptors were obtained from an adult who was a healthcare worker with PCR-confirmed SARS-CoV-2 infection or an uninfected control (not recorded which).

This clonotype has at least ten counts. This rearrangement joins TRBV7-6 to TRBJ2-5; D gene unclear. Trimming removed 4 bases at V and 0 bases at J, with 18 bases between. The germline V gene encodes CDR1 SGHVS and CDR2 FNYEAQ. The CDR3 has 17 amino acids. The CDR3 protein is CASSSRPPGQYQETQYF. CDR3 nucleotides: TGTGCCAGCAGCTCTCGACCCCCGGGCCAGTACCAAGAGACCCAGTACTTC.

This rearrangement joins TRBV11-1 to TRBJ2-7; D gene ambiguous. There are 14 residues in the CDR3. V was pared by 3 bases and J by 2 bases, with 11 bases between. Germline V gene data show CDR1 as SGHAT and CDR2 as FQDESV (reference sequence). CDR3 residues: CASSFVENPYEQYF. The DNA of the CDR3 is TGTGCCAGCAGCTTCGTCGAGAATCCCTACGAGCAGTACTTC.

This clonotype occurred many times. The J gene is TRBJ1-2, the V gene TRBV19; 9 bases align to TRBD1. Germline-derived CDR1 and CDR2 are LNHDA and SQIVND (reference sequence). Trimming cost V 5 bases and J 4 bases; bases outside gene matches: 2. This CDR3 spans 13 amino acids. The CDR3 sequence is CASSPGQGYGYTF. CDR3 bases: TGTGCCAGTAGTCCGGGACAGGGCTATGGCTACACCTTC.

This clonotype is labeled as medium-sized. The chain uses TRBV29-1 and TRBJ1-1, with D possibly matching TRBD1 (5 bases). V lost 3 bases to trimming and J lost 0 bases, with 11 bases between them. Germline V CDR1 and CDR2: SQVTM, ANQGSEA. This CDR3 is built from 14 residues. The CDR3 DNA reads TGCAGCGTTGAGGGGGGTCGGGTGAACACTGAAGCTTTCTTT. This translates into CSVEGGRVNTEAFF.

This clonotype was detected ten times or more. The gene calls are TRBV18 and TRBJ2-7; 7 bases agree with TRBD1. The junction had 3 bases not matched to a gene; V was cut back by 1 base and J by 0 bases. Looked up from germline, CDR1 is KGHSH and CDR2 is LQKENI. This CDR3 region has 15 residues. CDR3 in amino acids: CASSPLQGSSYEQYF. In DNA, the CDR3 is TGTGCCAGCTCACCACTACAGGGGAGCTCCTACGAGCAGTACTTC.

This clonotype was observed at least ten times. The chain employs TRBV5-5 and TRBJ2-7; no reliable D call. Germline V gene data show CDR1 as SGHKS and CDR2 as YYEKEE (reference sequence). The CDR3 has 12 amino acids. Trimming shortened V by 2 bases and J by 1 base, and 4 bases separated the two germline ends. CDR3 coding DNA: TGTGCCAGCAGCTTTTCATCCTACGAGCAGTACTTC. It is translated as CASSFSSYEQYF.

At least ten counts were recorded for this clonotype. The gene calls are TRBV6-6 and TRBJ1-1, with D possibly matching TRBD1 (5 bases). The V and J ends lost 2 bases and 2 bases respectively, with 15 bases between them. In germline, CDR1 is MNHNY, CDR2 SVGAGI (reference sequence). The CDR3 covers 16 residues. CDR3: CASSYPPTGGNTEAFF. The CDR3, as DNA: TGTGCCAGCAGTTACCCGCCAACAGGCGGAAACACTGAAGCTTTCTTT.

The chain recombines TRBV9 with TRBJ2-1, with a possible D match to TRBD2 (5 bases). The germline CDR1 and CDR2 sequences are SGDLS and YYNGEE. The CDR3 loop spans 16 amino acids. The ends were cut back, 0 bases at V and 8 bases at J, with 18 bases in the middle. CDR3 region: CASSVGGTRAKDEQFF. The CDR3 DNA reads as TGTGCCAGCAGCGTAGGTGGAACTAGGGCAAAGGATGAGCAGTTCTTC.

This clonotype has just a few counts. J is TRBJ2-3 and V is TRBV5-1; possibly TRBD2 for D (7 bases). V was shortened by 0 bases and J by 0 bases, with 11 bases between the two germline ends. The CDR3 length is 16 residues. The germline V gene encodes CDR1 SGHRS and CDR2 YFSETQ. CDR3 protein: CASSLAKGGSTDTQYF. CDR3 DNA: TGCGCCAGCAGCTTGGCGAAGGGGGGGAGCACAGATACGCAGTATTTT.

This clonotype showed up just a few times. This chain connects TRBV20-1 to TRBJ2-3, with D hard to call. From germline, CDR1 is DFQATT and CDR2 SNEGSKA (reference sequence). V was shortened by 1 base and J by 6 bases, with 2 bases between the two germline ends. The length of the CDR3 is 10 residues. The CDR3: CSARGDTQYF. CDR3 sequence (DNA): TGCAGTGCTAGAGGTGATACGCAGTATTTT.

V usage is TRBV9 and J usage is TRBJ2-2; D call uncertain. V lost 4 bases and J lost 6, with 13 bases in between. The CDR3 extends over 14 amino acids. Germline CDR1 and CDR2: SGDLS and YYNGEE. The CDR3 spells CASSTRLSPGELFF. DNA of the CDR3: TGTGCCAGCAGCACCCGGCTCTCCCCCGGGGAGCTGTTTTTT.

This clonotype was seen at least ten times. The chain joins TRBV12-3 or TRBV12-4 to TRBJ2-1; tentative D call: TRBD2 (6 bases). The CDR3 is 14 residues long. Trimming stripped 7 bases from V and 2 bases from J, with 12 bases between. As DNA, the CDR3 is TGTGCCAGCACCTCTAGCGTCGCCTACAATGAGCAGTTCTTC. Protein product: CASTSSVAYNEQFF.

This clonotype was detected many times. The V gene is TRBV7-8, the J gene TRBJ2-7; 10 bases align to TRBD2. Germline V gene sequence: CDR1 SGHVS, CDR2 FQNEAQ. The CDR3 spans 15 residues. V lost 3 bases and J lost 5; bases outside the gene matches: 7. The DNA for the CDR3 is TGTGCCAGCAGCTTGGTGGCTAGCGGGAGACACGAGCAGTACTTC. Translating gives CASSLVASGRHEQYF.

This clonotype was found many times. V is TRBV12-3 or TRBV12-4 and J is TRBJ2-1, with 7 bases identical to TRBD1. This CDR3 region has 16 residues. V trimming: 7 bases; J trimming: 6 bases; junction bases outside the gene matches: 15. CDR3 nucleotides: TGTGCCAGCACCTCCTACGAGGGGGCAGTGACCAATGAGCAGTTCTTC. Translation: CASTSYEGAVTNEQFF.

This chain joins TRBV5-6 and TRBJ2-1; D not certain. Trimming cost V 4 bases and J 4 bases, with 6 bases left between them. Germline CDR1 and CDR2: SGHDT and YYEEEE. This CDR3 region has 12 residues. CDR3 coding DNA: TGTGCCAGCAGCGTATGGTACAATGAGCAGTTCTTC. It translates to CASSVWYNEQFF.

This clonotype has only a few counts. The rearrangement joins TRBV28 to TRBJ2-2, with 8 bases lining up with TRBD1. Losses at the gene ends were 2 bases for V and 3 bases for J; bases not matched to a gene: 17. Germline assignment: CDR1 MDHEN and CDR2 SYDVKM. The CDR3 runs 20 residues. As DNA, the CDR3 is TGTGCCAGCAGTTTAATCCCCCCGATTATCAGGGGGCCCTACACCGGGGAGCTGTTTTTT. This codes for CASSLIPPIIRGPYTGELFF.

This clonotype was counted at least ten times. This chain joins TRBV6-2 or TRBV6-3 and TRBJ1-2; no reliable D call. Trimming removed 2 bases from V and 6 bases from J, with 19 bases in between. CDR1 is MNHEY, CDR2 SVGEGT, per germline. The CDR3 covers 16 residues. The CDR3 protein is CASSYPLRTGRNGYTF. CDR3 in DNA: TGTGCCAGCAGTTACCCTCTCCGGACGGGGAGGAATGGCTACACCTTC.

This clonotype was seen at least ten times. The chain joins TRBV20-1 to TRBJ1-6; weak D call: TRBD1 (5 bases). The CDR3 contains 13 residues. The V and J ends lost 5 bases and 7 bases respectively, with 12 bases between them. Per the germline V gene, CDR1 is DFQATT and CDR2 is SNEGSKA (reference sequence). This chain's CDR3 is CSAGTDPNSPLHF. The CDR3 DNA reads as TGCAGTGCTGGGACGGATCCCAATTCACCCCTCCACTTT.